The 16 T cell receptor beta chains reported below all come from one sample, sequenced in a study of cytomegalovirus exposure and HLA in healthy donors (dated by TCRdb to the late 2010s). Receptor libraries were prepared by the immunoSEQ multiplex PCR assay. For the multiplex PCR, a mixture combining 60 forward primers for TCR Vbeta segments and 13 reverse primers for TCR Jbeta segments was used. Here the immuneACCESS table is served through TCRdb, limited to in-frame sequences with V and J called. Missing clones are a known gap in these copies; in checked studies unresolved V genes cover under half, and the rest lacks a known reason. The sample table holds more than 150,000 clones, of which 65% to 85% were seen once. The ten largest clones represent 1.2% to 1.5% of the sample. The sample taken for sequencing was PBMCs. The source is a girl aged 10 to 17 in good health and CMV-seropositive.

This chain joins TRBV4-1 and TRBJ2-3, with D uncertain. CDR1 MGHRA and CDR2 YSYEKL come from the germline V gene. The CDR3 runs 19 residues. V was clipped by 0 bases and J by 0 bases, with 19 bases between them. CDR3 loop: CASSQDRVGDEYSTDTQYF. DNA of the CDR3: TGCGCCAGCAGCCAAGATCGTGTAGGAGATGAATATAGCACAGATACGCAGTATTTT.

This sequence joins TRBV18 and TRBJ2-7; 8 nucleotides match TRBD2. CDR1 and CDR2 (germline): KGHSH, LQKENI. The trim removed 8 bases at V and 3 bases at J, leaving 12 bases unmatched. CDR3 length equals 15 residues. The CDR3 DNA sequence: TGTGCCAGCGCCTCCAGCGGGAGTATAGACTACGAGCAGTACTTC. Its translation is CASASSGSIDYEQYF.

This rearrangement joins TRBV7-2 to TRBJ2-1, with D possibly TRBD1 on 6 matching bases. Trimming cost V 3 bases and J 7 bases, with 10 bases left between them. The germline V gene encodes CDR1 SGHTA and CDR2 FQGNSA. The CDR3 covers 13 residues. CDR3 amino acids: CASSFAQGNEQFF. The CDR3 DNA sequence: TGTGCCAGCAGCTTCGCCCAGGGGAATGAGCAGTTCTTC.

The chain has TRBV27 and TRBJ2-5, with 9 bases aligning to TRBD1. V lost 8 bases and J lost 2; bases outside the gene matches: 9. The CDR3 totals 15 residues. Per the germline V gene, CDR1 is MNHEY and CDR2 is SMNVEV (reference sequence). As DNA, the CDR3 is TGTGCCAGCGGCTTCGACAGGGGGACTCAAGAGACCCAGTACTTC. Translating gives CASGFDRGTQETQYF.

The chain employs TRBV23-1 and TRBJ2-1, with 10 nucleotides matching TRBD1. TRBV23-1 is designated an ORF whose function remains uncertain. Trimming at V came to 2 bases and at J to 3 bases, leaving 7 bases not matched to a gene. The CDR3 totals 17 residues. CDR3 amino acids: CASSQGADRGDYNEQFF. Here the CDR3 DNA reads TGCGCCAGCAGTCAAGGGGCGGACAGGGGGGACTACAATGAGCAGTTCTTC.

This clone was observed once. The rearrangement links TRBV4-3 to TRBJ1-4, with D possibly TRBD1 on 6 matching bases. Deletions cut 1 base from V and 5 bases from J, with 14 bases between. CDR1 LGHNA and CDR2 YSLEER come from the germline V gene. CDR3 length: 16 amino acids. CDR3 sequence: CASSQATGQGNEKLFF. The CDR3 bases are TGCGCCAGCAGCCAAGCTACAGGGCAAGGGAATGAAAAACTGTTTTTT.

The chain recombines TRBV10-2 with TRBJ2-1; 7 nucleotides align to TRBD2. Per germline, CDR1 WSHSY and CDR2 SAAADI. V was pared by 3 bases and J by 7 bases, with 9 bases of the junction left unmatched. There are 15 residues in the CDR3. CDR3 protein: CASSELAGVWNEQFF. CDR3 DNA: TGCGCCAGCAGTGAACTCGCGGGAGTGTGGAATGAGCAGTTCTTC.

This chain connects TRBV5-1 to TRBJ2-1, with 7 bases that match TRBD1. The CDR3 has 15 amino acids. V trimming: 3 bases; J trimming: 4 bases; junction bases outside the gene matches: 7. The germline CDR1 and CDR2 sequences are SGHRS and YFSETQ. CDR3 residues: CASSWGQFRYNEQFF. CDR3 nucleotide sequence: TGCGCCAGCAGCTGGGGACAGTTTAGGTACAATGAGCAGTTCTTC.

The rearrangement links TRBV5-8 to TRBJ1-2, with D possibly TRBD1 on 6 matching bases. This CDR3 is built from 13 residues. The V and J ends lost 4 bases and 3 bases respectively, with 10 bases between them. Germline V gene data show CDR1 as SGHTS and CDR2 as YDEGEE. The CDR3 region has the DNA TGTGCCAGCAGCCAGGGGAGGGACTATGGCTACACCTTC. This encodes CASSQGRDYGYTF.

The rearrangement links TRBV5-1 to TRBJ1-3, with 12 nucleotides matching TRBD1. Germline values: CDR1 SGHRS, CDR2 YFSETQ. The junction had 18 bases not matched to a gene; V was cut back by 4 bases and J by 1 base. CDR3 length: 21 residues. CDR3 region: CASSPTPWDRGPVGSGNTIYF. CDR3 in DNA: TGCGCCAGCAGCCCTACGCCCTGGGACAGGGGGCCAGTAGGGTCTGGAAACACCATATATTTT.

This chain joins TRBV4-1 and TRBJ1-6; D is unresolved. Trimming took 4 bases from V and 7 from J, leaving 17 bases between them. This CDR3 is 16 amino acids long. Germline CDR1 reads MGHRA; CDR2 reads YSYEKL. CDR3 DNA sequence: TGCGCCAGCAGCCCAGTAGCGGGCAGGCAGAATTCACCCCTCCACTTT. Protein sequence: CASSPVAGRQNSPLHF.

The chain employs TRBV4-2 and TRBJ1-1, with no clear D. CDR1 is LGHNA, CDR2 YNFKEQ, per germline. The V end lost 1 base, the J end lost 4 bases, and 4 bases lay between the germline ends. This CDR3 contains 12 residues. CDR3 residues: CASSQVGTEAFF. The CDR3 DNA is TGTGCCAGCAGCCAAGTCGGCACTGAAGCTTTCTTT.

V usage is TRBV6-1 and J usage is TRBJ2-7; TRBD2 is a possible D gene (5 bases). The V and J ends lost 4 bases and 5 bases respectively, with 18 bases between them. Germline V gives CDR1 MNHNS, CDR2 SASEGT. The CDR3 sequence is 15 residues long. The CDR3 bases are TGTGCCAGCAGTGCCGACTCGGGATCTCCTCACGAGCAGTACTTC. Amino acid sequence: CASSADSGSPHEQYF.

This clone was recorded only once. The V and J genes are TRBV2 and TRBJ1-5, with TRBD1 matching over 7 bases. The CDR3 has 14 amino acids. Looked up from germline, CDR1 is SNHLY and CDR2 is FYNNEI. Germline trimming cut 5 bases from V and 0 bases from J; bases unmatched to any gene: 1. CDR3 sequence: CASSWDSSNQPQHF. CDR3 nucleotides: TGTGCCAGCAGTTGGGACAGTAGCAATCAGCCCCAGCATTTT. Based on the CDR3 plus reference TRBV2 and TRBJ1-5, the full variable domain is EPEVTQTPSHQVTQMGQEVILRCVPISNHLYFYWYRQILGQKVEFLVSFYNNEISEKSEIFDDQFSVERPDGSNFTLKIRSTKLEDSAMYFCASSWDSSNQPQHFGDGTRLSIL.

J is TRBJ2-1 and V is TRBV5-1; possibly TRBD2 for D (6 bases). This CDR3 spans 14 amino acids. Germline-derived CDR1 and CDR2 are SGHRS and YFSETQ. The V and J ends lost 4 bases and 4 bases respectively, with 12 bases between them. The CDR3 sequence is CASSRIAVYNEQFF. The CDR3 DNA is TGCGCCAGCAGCCGGATAGCGGTGTACAATGAGCAGTTCTTC.

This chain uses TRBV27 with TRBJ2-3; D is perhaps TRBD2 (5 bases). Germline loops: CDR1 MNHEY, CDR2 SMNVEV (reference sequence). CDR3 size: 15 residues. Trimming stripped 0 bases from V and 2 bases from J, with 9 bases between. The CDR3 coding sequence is TGTGCCAGCAGTTTATCGTGGGAGTTCACAGATACGCAGTATTTT. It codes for CASSLSWEFTDTQYF.